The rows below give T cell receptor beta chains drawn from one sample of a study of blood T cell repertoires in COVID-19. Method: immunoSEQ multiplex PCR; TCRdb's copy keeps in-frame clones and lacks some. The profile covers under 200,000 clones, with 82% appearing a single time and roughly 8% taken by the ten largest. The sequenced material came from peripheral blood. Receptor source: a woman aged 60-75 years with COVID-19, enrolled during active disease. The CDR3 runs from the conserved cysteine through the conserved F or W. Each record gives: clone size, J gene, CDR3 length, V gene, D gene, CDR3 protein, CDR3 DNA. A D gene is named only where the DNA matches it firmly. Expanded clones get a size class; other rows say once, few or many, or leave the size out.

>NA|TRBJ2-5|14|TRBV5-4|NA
CASSLARERETQYF
TGTGCCAGCAGCTTAGCACGGGAGCGGGAGACCCAGTACTTC
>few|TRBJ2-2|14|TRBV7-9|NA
CASSPNPGAGELFF
TGTGCCAGCAGTCCGAACCCCGGGGCCGGGGAGCTGTTTTTT
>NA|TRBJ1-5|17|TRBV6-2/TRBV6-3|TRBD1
CASSSSRQGASNQPQHF
TGTGCCAGCAGCAGCTCGAGGCAGGGGGCGAGCAATCAGCCCCAGCATTTT
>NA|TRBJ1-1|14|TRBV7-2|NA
CASSLARRNTEAFF
TGTGCCAGCAGCTTAGCGCGCCGGAACACTGAAGCTTTCTTT
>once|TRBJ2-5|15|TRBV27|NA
CASSEVGEAAETQYF
TGTGCCAGCAGTGAGGTCGGGGAAGCCGCAGAGACCCAGTACTTC
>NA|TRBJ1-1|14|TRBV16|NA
CASSQFHTTTEAFF
TGTGCCAGCAGCCAATTCCACACCACCACTGAAGCTTTCTTT
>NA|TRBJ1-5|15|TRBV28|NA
CASSSPGVRGKPQHF
TGTGCCAGCAGTTCTCCAGGGGTGAGGGGGAAGCCCCAGCATTTT
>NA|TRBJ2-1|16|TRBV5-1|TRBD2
CASSPWTSGNNNEQFF
TGCGCCAGCAGCCCCTGGACTAGCGGGAACAACAATGAGCAGTTCTTC
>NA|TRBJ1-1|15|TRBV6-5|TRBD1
CASKTTDRLNTEAFF
TGTGCCAGCAAGACTACGGACAGGCTGAACACTGAAGCTTTCTTT
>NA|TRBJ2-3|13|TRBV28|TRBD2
CASGLAVTDTQYF
TGTGCCAGTGGACTAGCGGTCACAGATACGCAGTATTTT
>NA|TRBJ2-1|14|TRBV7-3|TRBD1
CASSFTGVNNEQFF
TGTGCCAGCAGCTTCACAGGGGTTAACAATGAGCAGTTCTTC